This is a list of T cell receptor beta chains from one sample in a study of T cell responses to AZD1222 COVID-19 vaccine. TCRdb's table, derived via immunoSEQ multiplex PCR, lists solely in-frame clones and lacks some. The sample consists of about 140,000 clones, approximately 89% of them appearing once. The starting material was peripheral blood, obtained on day 0 of AZD1222 vaccination. The source of these receptors is an adult in good health. CDR3s include the opening cysteine and the closing phenylalanine or tryptophan. Fields, in order: D gene, clone size, J gene, V gene, CDR3 DNA, CDR3 protein. The D gene is left open where the match is weak. Clone size is shown for a subset of rows, as once, few, many or a class of expanded clone.

D gene: NA
clone size: NA
J gene: TRBJ2-1
V gene: TRBV5-4
CDR3 DNA: TGTGCCAGCAGCCTTACTAGAGACGGGTACAATGAGCAGTTCTTC
CDR3 protein: CASSLTRDGYNEQFF

D gene: NA
clone size: NA
J gene: TRBJ1-6
V gene: TRBV11-2
CDR3 DNA: TGTGCCAGCAGCTTAGCCTCATTTTCTCTTAATTCACCCCTCCACTTT
CDR3 protein: CASSLASFSLNSPLHF

D gene: TRBD2
clone size: NA
J gene: TRBJ2-1
V gene: TRBV10-3
CDR3 DNA: TGTGCCATCAGTGAGTCGTTAGCGGGGGGAAATGAGCAGTTCTTC
CDR3 protein: CAISESLAGGNEQFF

D gene: NA
clone size: NA
J gene: TRBJ1-3
V gene: TRBV28
CDR3 DNA: TGTGCCAGCAGTTCAGGCCCACAGGGTATCGGTGGAAACACCATATATTTT
CDR3 protein: CASSSGPQGIGGNTIYF

D gene: NA
clone size: NA
J gene: TRBJ2-7
V gene: TRBV11-2
CDR3 DNA: TGTGCCAGCGGAATGAGGACCGAGCAGTACTTC
CDR3 protein: CASGMRTEQYF

D gene: NA
clone size: NA
J gene: TRBJ1-5
V gene: TRBV5-1
CDR3 DNA: TGCGCCAGCAGCTTGGAGGGGGGAGACAATCAGCCCCAGCATTTT
CDR3 protein: CASSLEGGDNQPQHF

D gene: NA
clone size: NA
J gene: TRBJ2-1
V gene: TRBV7-9
CDR3 DNA: TGTGCCAGCAGCTCTCCCCAGGGGCCCGGGGGGCAGTTCTTC
CDR3 protein: CASSSPQGPGGQFF

D gene: NA
clone size: NA
J gene: TRBJ2-1
V gene: TRBV5-4
CDR3 DNA: TGTGCCAGCAGCTTGGGACTGACCTACAATGAGCAGTTCTTC
CDR3 protein: CASSLGLTYNEQFF

D gene: NA
clone size: once
J gene: TRBJ2-1
V gene: TRBV5-5
CDR3 DNA: TGTGCCAGCAGCTCGAGGGGGTTCGATGAGCAGTTCTTC
CDR3 protein: CASSSRGFDEQFF

D gene: TRBD1
clone size: NA
J gene: TRBJ1-5
V gene: TRBV19
CDR3 DNA: TGTGCCAGTTCCCTCACAGGGGGTCAGCCCCAGCATTTT
CDR3 protein: CASSLTGGQPQHF

D gene: NA
clone size: NA
J gene: TRBJ2-3
V gene: TRBV7-3
CDR3 DNA: TGTGCCAGCAGCTTATTTGGGCGGGGCACAGATACGCAGTATTTT
CDR3 protein: CASSLFGRGTDTQYF

D gene: NA
clone size: NA
J gene: TRBJ2-5
V gene: TRBV6-5
CDR3 DNA: TGTGCCAGCAAGAGGCAGGAGACCCAGTACTTC
CDR3 protein: CASKRQETQYF

D gene: NA
clone size: NA
J gene: TRBJ1-2
V gene: TRBV5-1
CDR3 DNA: TGCGCCAGCAGCCCGGGGGAGGGCGGCTATGGCTACACCTTC
CDR3 protein: CASSPGEGGYGYTF

D gene: TRBD1
clone size: NA
J gene: TRBJ1-2
V gene: TRBV28
CDR3 DNA: TGTGCCAGCAGTTTTGAGGACAGGGATAACTATGGCTACACCTTC
CDR3 protein: CASSFEDRDNYGYTF

D gene: NA
clone size: NA
J gene: TRBJ1-5
V gene: TRBV19
CDR3 DNA: TGTGCCAGTAGTATGCGGAGGGCGGTCAATCAGCCCCAGCATTTT
CDR3 protein: CASSMRRAVNQPQHF

D gene: NA
clone size: NA
J gene: TRBJ1-1
V gene: TRBV4-1
CDR3 DNA: TGCGCCAGCAGCCAATTGAGTGAAGCTTTCTTT
CDR3 protein: CASSQLSEAFF

D gene: NA
clone size: once
J gene: TRBJ1-1
V gene: TRBV3-1/TRBV3-2
CDR3 DNA: TGTGCCAGCAGCCAGAAGGGGGGGAACACTGAAGCTTTCTTT
CDR3 protein: CASSQKGGNTEAFF

D gene: TRBD1
clone size: NA
J gene: TRBJ1-6
V gene: TRBV7-2
CDR3 DNA: TGTGCCAGCAGTTCCGGGACAGGGAATCCACCCCTCCACTTT
CDR3 protein: CASSSGTGNPPLHF

D gene: TRBD1
clone size: NA
J gene: TRBJ2-3
V gene: TRBV7-3
CDR3 DNA: TGTGCCAGCAGCTTAGGACAGGGTTACACAGATACGCAGTATTTT
CDR3 protein: CASSLGQGYTDTQYF

D gene: NA
clone size: once
J gene: TRBJ1-1
V gene: TRBV29-1
CDR3 DNA: TGCAGCGTTGCCCCCCCCCGAGGGTTAACTGAAGCTTTCTTT
CDR3 protein: CSVAPPRGLTEAFF

D gene: NA
clone size: few
J gene: TRBJ1-1
V gene: TRBV4-1
CDR3 DNA: TGCGCCAGCAGCCAACCCCTCATCAACACTGAAGCTTTCTTT
CDR3 protein: CASSQPLINTEAFF

D gene: NA
clone size: NA
J gene: TRBJ1-1
V gene: TRBV2
CDR3 DNA: TGTGCCAGCAGAGACCCCAGGGGATGGGACACTGAAGCTTTCTTT
CDR3 protein: CASRDPRGWDTEAFF

D gene: NA
clone size: NA
J gene: TRBJ2-1
V gene: TRBV14
CDR3 DNA: TGTGCCAGCAGCCAGGGTACGGGGAGGGGGCGCCTTTTTTTTAGGAATGAGCAGTTCTTC
CDR3 protein: CASSQGTGRGRLFFRNEQFF

D gene: NA
clone size: NA
J gene: TRBJ2-4
V gene: TRBV19
CDR3 DNA: TGTGCCAGTACCTCACGAGGGGACCCCATAGCCAAAAACATTCAGTACTTC
CDR3 protein: CASTSRGDPIAKNIQYF

D gene: NA
clone size: NA
J gene: TRBJ2-7
V gene: TRBV30
CDR3 DNA: TGTGCCTGGAGTGTAAGCCTGGGTTCCGAGCAGTACTTC
CDR3 protein: CAWSVSLGSEQYF

D gene: NA
clone size: few
J gene: TRBJ1-1
V gene: TRBV10-3
CDR3 DNA: TGTGCCATCAGACAGGGTATTAACACTGAAGCTTTCTTT
CDR3 protein: CAIRQGINTEAFF

D gene: NA
clone size: NA
J gene: TRBJ1-2
V gene: TRBV28
CDR3 DNA: TGTGCCAGCAGTTTTGGAGGGGGGTATGGCTACACCTTC
CDR3 protein: CASSFGGGYGYTF

D gene: NA
clone size: NA
J gene: TRBJ2-7
V gene: TRBV18
CDR3 DNA: TGTGCCAGCTCACCACCAGGGGTAGGCTACGAGCAGTACTTC
CDR3 protein: CASSPPGVGYEQYF

D gene: TRBD1
clone size: NA
J gene: TRBJ1-2
V gene: TRBV10-3
CDR3 DNA: TGTGCCATCAGTGAGTCCGGACAGGGGCGGGGCTACACCTTC
CDR3 protein: CAISESGQGRGYTF